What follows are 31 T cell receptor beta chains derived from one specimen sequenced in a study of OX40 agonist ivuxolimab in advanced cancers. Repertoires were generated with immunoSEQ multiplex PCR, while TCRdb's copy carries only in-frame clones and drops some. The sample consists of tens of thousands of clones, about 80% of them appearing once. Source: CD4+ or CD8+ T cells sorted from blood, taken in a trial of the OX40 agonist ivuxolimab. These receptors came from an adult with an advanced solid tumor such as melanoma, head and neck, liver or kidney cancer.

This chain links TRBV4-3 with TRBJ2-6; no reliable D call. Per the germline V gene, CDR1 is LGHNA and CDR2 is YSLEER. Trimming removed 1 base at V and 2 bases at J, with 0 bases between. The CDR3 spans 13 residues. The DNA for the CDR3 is TGCGCCAGCAGCCAAGCTGGGGCCAACGTCCTGACTTTC. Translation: CASSQAGANVLTF.

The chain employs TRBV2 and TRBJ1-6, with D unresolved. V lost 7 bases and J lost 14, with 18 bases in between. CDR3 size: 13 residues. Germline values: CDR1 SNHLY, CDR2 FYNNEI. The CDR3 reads CASTERVEGSLHF. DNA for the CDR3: TGTGCCAGCACCGAAAGGGTGGAGGGATCCCTCCACTTT.

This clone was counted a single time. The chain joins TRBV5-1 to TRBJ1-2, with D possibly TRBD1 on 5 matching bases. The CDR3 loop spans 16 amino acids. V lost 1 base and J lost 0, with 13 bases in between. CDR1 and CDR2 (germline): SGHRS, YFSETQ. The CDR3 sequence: CASSLMGLTANYGYTF. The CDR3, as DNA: TGCGCCAGCAGCTTGATGGGACTGACAGCTAACTATGGCTACACCTTC. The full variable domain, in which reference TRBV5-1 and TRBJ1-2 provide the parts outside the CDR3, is KAGVTQTPRYLIKTRGQQVTLSCSPISGHRSVSWYQQTPGQGLQFLFEYFSETQRNKGNFPGRFSGRQFSNSRSEMNVSTLELGDSALYLCASSLMGLTANYGYTFGSGTRLTVV.

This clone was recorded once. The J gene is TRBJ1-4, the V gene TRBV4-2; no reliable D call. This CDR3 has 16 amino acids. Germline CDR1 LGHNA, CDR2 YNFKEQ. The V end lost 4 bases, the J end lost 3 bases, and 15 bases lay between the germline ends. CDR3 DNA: TGTGCCAGCAGCCCGCGGAATAGGGAGCCTAATGAAAAACTGTTTTTT. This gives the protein CASSPRNREPNEKLFF.

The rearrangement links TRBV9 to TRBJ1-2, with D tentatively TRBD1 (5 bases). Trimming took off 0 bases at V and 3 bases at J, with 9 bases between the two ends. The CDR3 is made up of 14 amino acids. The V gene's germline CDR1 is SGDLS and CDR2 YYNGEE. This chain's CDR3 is CASSVGGDDYGYTF. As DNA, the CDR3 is TGTGCCAGCAGCGTAGGCGGGGACGACTATGGCTACACCTTC.

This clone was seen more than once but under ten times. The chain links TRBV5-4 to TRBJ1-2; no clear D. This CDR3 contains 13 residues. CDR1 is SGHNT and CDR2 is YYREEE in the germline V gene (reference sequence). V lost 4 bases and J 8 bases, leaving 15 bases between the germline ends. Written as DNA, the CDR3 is TGTGCCAGCAGCGACGGGCCCCTTATCGGCTACACCTTC. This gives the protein CASSDGPLIGYTF.

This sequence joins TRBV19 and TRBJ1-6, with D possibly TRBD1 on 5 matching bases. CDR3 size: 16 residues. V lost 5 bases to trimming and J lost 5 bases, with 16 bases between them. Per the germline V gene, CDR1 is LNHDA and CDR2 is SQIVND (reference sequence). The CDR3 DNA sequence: TGTGCCAGTAGTCCCCTTCGTAGGGGAGATAATTCACCCCTCCACTTT. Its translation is CASSPLRRGDNSPLHF.

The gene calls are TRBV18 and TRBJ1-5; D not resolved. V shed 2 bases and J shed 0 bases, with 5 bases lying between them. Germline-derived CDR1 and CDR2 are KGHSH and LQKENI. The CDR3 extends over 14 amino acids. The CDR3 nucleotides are TGTGCCAGCTCACCAGAATATAGCAATCAGCCCCAGCATTTT. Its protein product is CASSPEYSNQPQHF. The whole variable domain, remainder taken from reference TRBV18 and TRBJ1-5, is NAGVMQNPRHLVRRRGQEARLRCSPMKGHSHVYWYRQLPEEGLKFMVYLQKENIIDESGMPKERFSAEFPKEGPSILRIQQVVRGDSAAYFCASSPEYSNQPQHFGDGTRLSIL.

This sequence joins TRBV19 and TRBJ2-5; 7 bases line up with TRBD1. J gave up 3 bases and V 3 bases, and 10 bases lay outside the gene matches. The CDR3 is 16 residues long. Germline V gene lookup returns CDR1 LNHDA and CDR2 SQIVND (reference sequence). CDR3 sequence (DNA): TGTGCCAGTAGTATTCACAGGGGCCAAGGGGAAGAGACCCAGTACTTC. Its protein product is CASSIHRGQGEETQYF.

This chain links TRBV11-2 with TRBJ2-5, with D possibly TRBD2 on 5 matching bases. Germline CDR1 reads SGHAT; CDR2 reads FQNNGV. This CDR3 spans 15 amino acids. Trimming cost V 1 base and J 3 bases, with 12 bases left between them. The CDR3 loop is CASSLVGNLEETQYF. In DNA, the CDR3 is TGTGCCAGCAGCTTAGTCGGGAATCTAGAAGAGACCCAGTACTTC.

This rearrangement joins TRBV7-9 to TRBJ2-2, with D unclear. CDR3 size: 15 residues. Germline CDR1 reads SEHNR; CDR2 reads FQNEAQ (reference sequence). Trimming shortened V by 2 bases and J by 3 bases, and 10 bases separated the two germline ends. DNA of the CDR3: TGTGCCAGCAGCTTACGAACGAGCCACACCGGGGAGCTGTTTTTT. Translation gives CASSLRTSHTGELFF.

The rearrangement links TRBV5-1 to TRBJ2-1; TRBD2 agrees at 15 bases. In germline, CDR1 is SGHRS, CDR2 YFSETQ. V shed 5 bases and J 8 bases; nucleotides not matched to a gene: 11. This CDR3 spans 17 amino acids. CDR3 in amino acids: CASRQGLAGGPIDEQFF. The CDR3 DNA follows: TGCGCCAGCAGACAAGGACTAGCGGGAGGGCCTATCGATGAGCAGTTCTTC.

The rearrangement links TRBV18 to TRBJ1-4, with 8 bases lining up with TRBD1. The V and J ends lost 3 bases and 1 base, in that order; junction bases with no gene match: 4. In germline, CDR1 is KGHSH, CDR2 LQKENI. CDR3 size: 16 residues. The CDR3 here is CASSPVRGQTNEKLFF. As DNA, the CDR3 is TGTGCCAGCTCACCCGTCAGGGGGCAAACTAATGAAAAACTGTTTTTT.

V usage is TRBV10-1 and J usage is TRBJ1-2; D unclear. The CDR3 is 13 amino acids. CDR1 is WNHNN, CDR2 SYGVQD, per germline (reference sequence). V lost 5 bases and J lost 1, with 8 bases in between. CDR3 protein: CASSTGYNYGYTF. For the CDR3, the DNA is TGCGCCAGCAGTACGGGGTATAACTATGGCTACACCTTC.

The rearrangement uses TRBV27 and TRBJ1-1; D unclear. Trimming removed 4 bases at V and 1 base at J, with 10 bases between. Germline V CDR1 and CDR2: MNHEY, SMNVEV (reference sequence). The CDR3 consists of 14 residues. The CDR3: CASSYKGPNTEAFF. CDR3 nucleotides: TGTGCCAGCAGTTATAAGGGCCCGAACACTGAAGCTTTCTTT.

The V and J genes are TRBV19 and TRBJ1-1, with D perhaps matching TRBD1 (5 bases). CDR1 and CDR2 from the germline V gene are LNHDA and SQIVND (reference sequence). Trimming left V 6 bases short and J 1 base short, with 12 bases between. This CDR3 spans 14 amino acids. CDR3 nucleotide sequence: TGTGCCAGTAGCAACAGGCTGACGAACACTGAAGCTTTCTTT. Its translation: CASSNRLTNTEAFF.

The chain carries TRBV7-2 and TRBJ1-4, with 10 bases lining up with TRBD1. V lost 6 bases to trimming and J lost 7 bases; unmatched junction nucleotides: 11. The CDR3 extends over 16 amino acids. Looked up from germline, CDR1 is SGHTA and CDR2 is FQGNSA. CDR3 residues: CASSRRQGARSEKLFF. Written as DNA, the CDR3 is TGTGCCAGCAGTCGAAGACAGGGGGCTCGTAGTGAAAAACTGTTTTTT. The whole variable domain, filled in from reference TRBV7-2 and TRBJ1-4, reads GAGVSQSPSNKVTEKGKDVELRCDPISGHTALYWYRQSLGQGLEFLIYFQGNSAPDKSGLPSDRFSAERTGGSVSTLTIQRTQQEDSAVYLCASSRRQGARSEKLFFGSGTQLSVL.

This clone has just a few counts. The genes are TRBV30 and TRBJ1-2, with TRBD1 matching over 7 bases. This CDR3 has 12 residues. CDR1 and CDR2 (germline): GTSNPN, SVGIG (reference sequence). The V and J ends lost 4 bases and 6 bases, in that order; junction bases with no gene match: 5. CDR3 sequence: CAWNRGGDGYTF. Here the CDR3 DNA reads TGTGCCTGGAACAGGGGAGGGGATGGCTACACCTTC.

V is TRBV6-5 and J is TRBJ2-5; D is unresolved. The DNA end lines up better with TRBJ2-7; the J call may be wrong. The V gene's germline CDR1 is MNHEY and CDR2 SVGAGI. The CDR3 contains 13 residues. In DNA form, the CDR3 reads TGTGCCAGCAGTTACTCGGTCCGGTTCGAGCAGTACTTC. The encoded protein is CASSYSVRFEQYF.

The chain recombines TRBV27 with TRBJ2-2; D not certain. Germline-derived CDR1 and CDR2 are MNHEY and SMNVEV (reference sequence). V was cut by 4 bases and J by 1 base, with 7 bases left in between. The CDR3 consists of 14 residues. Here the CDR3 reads CASSSRQNTGELFF. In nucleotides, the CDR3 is TGTGCCAGCAGTTCGAGACAGAACACCGGGGAGCTGTTTTTT.

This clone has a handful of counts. The chain's CDR3 is CASSFDGGTEAFF. The CDR3 bases are TGTGCCAGCAGCTTTGACGGCGGCACTGAAGCTTTCTTT. The chain couples TRBV9 to TRBJ1-1, with D unresolved. With 4 bases removed from V and 4 bases from J, the gap between germline ends came to 11 bases. Germline loops: CDR1 SGDLS, CDR2 YYNGEE. This CDR3 is built from 13 residues.

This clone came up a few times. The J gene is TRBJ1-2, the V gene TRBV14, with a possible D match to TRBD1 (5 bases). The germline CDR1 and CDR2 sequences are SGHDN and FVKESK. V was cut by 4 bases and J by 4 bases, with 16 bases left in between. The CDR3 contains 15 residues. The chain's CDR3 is CASSRLGQGSYGYTF. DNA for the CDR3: TGTGCCAGCAGCCGCCTGGGCCAGGGAAGCTATGGCTACACCTTC.

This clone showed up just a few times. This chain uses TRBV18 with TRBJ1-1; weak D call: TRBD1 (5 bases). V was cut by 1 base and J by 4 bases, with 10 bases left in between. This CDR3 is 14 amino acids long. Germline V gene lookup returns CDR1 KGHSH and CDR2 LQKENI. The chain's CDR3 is CASSPLRGGTEAFF. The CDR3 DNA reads TGTGCCAGCTCACCACTAAGGGGAGGCACTGAAGCTTTCTTT.

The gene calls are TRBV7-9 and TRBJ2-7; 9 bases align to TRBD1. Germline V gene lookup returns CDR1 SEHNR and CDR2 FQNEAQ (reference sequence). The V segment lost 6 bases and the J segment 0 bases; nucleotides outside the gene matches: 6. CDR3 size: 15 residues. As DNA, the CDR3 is TGTGCCAGCAGGTCGACAGGGGGACCCTCCTACGAGCAGTACTTC. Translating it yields CASRSTGGPSYEQYF. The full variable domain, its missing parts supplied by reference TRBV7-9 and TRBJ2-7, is DTGVSQNPRHKITKRGQNVTFRCDPISEHNRLYWYRQTLGQGPEFLTYFQNEAQLEKSRLLSDRFSAERPKGSFSTLEIQRTEQGDSAMYLCASRSTGGPSYEQYFGPGTRLTVT.

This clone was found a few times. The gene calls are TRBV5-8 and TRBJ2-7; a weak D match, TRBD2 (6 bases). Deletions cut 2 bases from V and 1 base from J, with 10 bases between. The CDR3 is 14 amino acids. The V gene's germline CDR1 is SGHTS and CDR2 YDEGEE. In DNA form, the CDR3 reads TGTGCCAGCAGCTTTGGAGGGATGTCCTACGAGCAGTACTTC. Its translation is CASSFGGMSYEQYF.

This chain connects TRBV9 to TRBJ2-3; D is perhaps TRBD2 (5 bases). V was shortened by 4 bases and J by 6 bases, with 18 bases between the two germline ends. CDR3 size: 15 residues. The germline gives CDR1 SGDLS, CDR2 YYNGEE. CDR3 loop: CASSPRAGGGDTQYF. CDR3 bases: TGTGCCAGCAGCCCCCGGGCTGGAGGTGGTGATACGCAGTATTTT.

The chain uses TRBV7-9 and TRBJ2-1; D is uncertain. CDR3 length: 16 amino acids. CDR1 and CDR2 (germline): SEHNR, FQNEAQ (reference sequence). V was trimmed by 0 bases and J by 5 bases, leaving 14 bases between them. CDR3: CASSLAKGRFHNEQFF. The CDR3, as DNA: TGTGCCAGCAGCTTAGCCAAGGGTCGCTTCCACAATGAGCAGTTCTTC.

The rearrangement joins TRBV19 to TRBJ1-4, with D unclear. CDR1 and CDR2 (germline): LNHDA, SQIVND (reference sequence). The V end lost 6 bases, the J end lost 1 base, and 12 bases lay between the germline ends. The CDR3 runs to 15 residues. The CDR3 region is CASSPRPRTNEKLFF. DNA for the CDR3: TGTGCCAGTAGCCCTAGACCGAGAACTAATGAAAAACTGTTTTTT. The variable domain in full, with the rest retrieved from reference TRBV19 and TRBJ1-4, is DGGITQSPKYLFRKEGQNVTLSCEQNLNHDAMYWYRQDPGQGLRLIYYSQIVNDFQKGDIAEGYSVSREKKESFPLTVTSAQKNPTAFYLCASSPRPRTNEKLFFGSGTQLSVL.

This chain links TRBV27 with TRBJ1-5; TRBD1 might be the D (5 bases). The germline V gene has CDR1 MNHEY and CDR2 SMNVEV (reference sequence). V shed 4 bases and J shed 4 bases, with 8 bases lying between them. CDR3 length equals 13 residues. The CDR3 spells CASSSQANQPQHF. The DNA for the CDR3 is TGTGCCAGCAGTTCACAGGCTAATCAGCCCCAGCATTTT.

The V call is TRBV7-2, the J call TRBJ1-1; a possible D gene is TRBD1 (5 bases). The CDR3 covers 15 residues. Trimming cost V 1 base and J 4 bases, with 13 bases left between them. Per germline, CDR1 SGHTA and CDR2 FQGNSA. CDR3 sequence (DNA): TGTGCCAGCAGCTTAGTATTCTCGGGGGGCACTGAAGCTTTCTTT. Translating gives CASSLVFSGGTEAFF.

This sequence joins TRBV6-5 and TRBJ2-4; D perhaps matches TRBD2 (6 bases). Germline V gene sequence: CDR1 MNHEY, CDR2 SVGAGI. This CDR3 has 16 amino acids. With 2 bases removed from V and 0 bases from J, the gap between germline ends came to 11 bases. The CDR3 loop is CASSYGEAGAKNIQYF. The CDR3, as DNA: TGTGCCAGCAGTTACGGGGAGGCGGGAGCCAAAAACATTCAGTACTTC.